This T cell receptor (beta chain) was identified during a study of control samples from healthy donors and cancer patients (dated by TCRdb to the early 2020s). In the germline V gene, CDR1 corresponds to MDHEN and CDR2 to SYDVKM. V is reduced by 6 bases and J by 5 bases, leaving a spacing of 7 bases between them. Its CDR3 holds 11 amino acids, cysteine through phenylalanine. Solely the CDR3 DNA is kept, with 33 bases framed from the first base. Points on this clone: Its antigen is currently not known. No qualities accompany the bases; no much larger clone lies one base away.

The protocol used for the library was the immunoSEQ multiplex PCR assay. TCRdb limited this immuneACCESS table to in-frame rearrangements with V and J called. A share of clones is missing; checked studies link under half to unresolved V genes, and the rest is unexplained. The sample table lists around 200,000 clones, about nine tenths of them with a count of one. Approximately 1.4% of the sample comes from the top ten. Sequencing was performed on blood. The TCR originated in a woman aged 30 to 39 in good health. This sequence uses TRBV28 and TRBJ1-2; the best D guess is TRBD1, with 6 bases matching. The sequenced DNA: TGTGCCAGCAGCGGACAGTATGGCTACACCTTC. This sequence encodes CASSGQYGYTF.